The sequence of this TCR beta chain was determined in a study of shared clonotypes between healthy human individuals. Naive CD8 populations comprised CD45RO-negative cells positively selected for CCR7, excluding terminally differentiated effector memory CD45RA+ cells. Only in-frame clones appear in the TCRdb table, and some are missing; sequencing was by immunoSEQ multiplex PCR. The sample has about 610,000 clones, roughly 95% seen once; the top ten hold about 0.12%. This clonotype was sampled from a woman younger than 45 in good health. The sample was naive CD8+ T cells sorted from blood.

The CDR3 DNA reads TGTGCCAGCAGTTCCGTTGCCGGCCAAGAGACCCAGTACTTC. As protein: CASSSVAGQETQYF. The chain joins TRBV6-5 to TRBJ2-5; no reliable D call. Germline CDR1 is MNHEY and CDR2 is SVGAGI. CDR3 size: 14 residues. With 4 bases removed from V and 1 base from J, the gap between germline ends came to 10 bases.